The clone carrying this TCR beta chain turned up a few times. Its antigen is undetermined. Just one base apart from a much larger clone, this may be a read error. Participating donors were healthy, HIV-negative adults free of recent acute infections or vaccinations. The unsorted PBMC sample used ten immunoSEQ deep assay plates. Measured with immunoSEQ multiplex PCR; TCRdb has only the in-frame clones, and not every one. Of about 600,000 clones in the sample, around 78% were seen once. Germline lookup yields CDR1 DFQATT and CDR2 SNEGSKA (reference sequence). The CDR3 has 8 residues. This sample is part of a study of shared clonotypes between healthy human individuals. At the level of the study: Donor ages ranged 18 to 49 years: two women, a few men. Points from the study as a whole: Sequencing depth was expected to influence donor clonotype sharing.

The chain joins TRBV20-1 to TRBJ1-1, with TRBD1 as a possible D gene (5 bases). The sequence came from a middle-aged woman in good health. Some clones in this sample may be carry-over from other donors' samples. Source material: PBMCs. CDR3 loop: CSAGGASF. The CDR3 nucleotides read TGCAGTGCGGGGGGAGCTTCCTTT.